This T cell receptor beta chain was sequenced for a study of vaccination and CD4 T cells after COVID-19. Study in general: Post-COVID specimens were obtained a median around 100 days after diagnosis (range 35 to 161).

Comments on this clonotype: Its antigen remains unidentified.

Sample treatment: approximately 11-day PBMC culture with coronavirus spike peptide pools or control peptides (ViraFEST assay). Unmatched junction bases numbered 12, after V lost 6 bases and J lost 8 bases. The CDR3 runs to 14 residues. The germline CDR1 and CDR2 sequences are DFQATT and SNEGSKA (reference sequence). Sequence data for DNA of cultured CD4+ T cells were generated by the Oncomine TCR Beta short-read assay. TCRdb itself ran the PCR reads through MiXCR, one entry per CDR3 protein. The sample holds roughly 3,500 distinct CDR3 sequences; about 32% are singletons and the top ten take around half.

This TCR was sampled from a human donor who had recovered from COVID-19. Sequencing input: CD4+ T cells from blood, cultured in vitro. The chain uses TRBV20-1 and TRBJ1-2; 10 positions agree with TRBD1. DNA for the CDR3: TGCAGTGCCCCCCGGGGGACAGGGGCCCCCGGCTACACCTTC. This encodes CSAPRGTGAPGYTF.